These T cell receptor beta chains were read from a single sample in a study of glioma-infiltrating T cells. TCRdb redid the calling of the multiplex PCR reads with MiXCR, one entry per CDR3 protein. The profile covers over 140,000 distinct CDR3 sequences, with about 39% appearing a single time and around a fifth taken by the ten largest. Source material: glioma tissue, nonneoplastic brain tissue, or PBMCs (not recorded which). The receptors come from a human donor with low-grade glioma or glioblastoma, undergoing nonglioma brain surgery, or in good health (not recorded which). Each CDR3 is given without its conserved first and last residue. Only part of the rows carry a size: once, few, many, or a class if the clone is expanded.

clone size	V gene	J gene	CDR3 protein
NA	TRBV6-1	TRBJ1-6	ATNTGTGVRLAPLH
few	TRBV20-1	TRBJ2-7	SARVRPPHMYEQY
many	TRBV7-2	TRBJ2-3	ASSLRRGGTDTQY
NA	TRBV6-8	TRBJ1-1	ASGRHVSNTEAF
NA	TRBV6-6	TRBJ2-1	ASSYSLWASTYNEQF
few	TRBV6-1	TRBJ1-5	ASSRTGGGQPQH
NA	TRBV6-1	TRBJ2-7	ASSSSTTYEQY
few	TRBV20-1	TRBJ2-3	SADKTSGNTDTQY
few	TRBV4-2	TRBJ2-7	ASSPGEGGDYEQY
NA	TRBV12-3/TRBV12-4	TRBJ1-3	ASRRQGENTIY
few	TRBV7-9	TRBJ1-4	ASSLGPEKLF
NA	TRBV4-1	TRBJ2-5	ASSQDVGSGKGETQY
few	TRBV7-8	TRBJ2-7	ASSLGSRYEQY
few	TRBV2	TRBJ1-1	ASTNGGTEAF
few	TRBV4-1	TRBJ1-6	ASSRLGGGNSPLH
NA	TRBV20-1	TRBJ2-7	SARDRGWEQY
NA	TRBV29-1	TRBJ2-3	SVVRHLRTDTQY
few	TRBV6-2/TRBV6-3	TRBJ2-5	ASSYRLGETQY
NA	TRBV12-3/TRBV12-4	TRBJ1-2	ASSFDPQGYT
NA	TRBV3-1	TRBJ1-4	ASSLGQGHEKLF
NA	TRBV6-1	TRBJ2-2	ASSKQQDSDTGELF
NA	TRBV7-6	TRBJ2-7	ASSLGSGIYEQY
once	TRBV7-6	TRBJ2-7	ASSLTGFREQY
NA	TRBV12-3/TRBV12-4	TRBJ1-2	ASRFQGTDGYT
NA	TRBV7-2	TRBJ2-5	ASSDSGHQETQY
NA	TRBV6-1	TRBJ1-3	ASRLGQSSGNTIY
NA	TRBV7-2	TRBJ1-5	ASSLLGAGQPQH
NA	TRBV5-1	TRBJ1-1	ASSSGQGFWDTEAF
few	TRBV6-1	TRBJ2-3	ASSDGTGSDTQY
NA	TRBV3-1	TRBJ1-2	ASSQVQDSGYT
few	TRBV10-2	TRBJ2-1	ASSVDSGSKEF
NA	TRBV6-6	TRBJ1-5	ASSYAGGLINQPQH
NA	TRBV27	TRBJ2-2	ASSFNRDTGELF